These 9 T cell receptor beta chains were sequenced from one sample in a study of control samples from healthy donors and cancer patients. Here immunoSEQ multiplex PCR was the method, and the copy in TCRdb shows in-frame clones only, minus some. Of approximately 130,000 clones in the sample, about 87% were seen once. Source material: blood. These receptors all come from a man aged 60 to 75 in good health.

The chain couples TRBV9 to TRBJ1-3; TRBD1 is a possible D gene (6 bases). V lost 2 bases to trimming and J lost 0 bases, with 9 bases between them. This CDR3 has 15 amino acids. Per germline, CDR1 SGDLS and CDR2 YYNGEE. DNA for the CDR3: TGTGCCAGCAGCGTCGGGACATCCTCTGGAAACACCATATATTTT. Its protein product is CASSVGTSSGNTIYF. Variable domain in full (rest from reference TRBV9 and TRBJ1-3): DSGVTQTPKHLITATGQRVTLRCSPRSGDLSVYWYQQSLDQGLQFLIQYYNGEERAKGNILERFSAQQFPDLHSELNLSSLELGDSALYFCASSVGTSSGNTIYFGEGSWLTVV.

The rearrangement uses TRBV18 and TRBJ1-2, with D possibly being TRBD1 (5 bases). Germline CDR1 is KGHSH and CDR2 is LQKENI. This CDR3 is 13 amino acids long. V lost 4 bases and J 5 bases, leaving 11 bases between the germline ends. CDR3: CASSRDSIYGYTF. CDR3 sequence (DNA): TGTGCCAGCTCACGCGACAGTATATATGGCTACACCTTC.

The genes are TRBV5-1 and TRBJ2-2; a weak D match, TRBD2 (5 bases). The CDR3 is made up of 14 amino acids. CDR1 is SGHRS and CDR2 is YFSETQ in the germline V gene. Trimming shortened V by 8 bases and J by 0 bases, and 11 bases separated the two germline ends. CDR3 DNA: TGCGCCAGTAGAGAGGGCGCGAACACCGGGGAGCTGTTTTTT. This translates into CASREGANTGELFF.

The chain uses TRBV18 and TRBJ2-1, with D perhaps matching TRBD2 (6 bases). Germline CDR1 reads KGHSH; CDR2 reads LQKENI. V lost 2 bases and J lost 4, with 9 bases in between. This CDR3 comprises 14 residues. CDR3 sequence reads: CASSPTAGYNEQFF. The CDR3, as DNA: TGTGCCAGCTCACCAACGGCGGGGTACAATGAGCAGTTCTTC.

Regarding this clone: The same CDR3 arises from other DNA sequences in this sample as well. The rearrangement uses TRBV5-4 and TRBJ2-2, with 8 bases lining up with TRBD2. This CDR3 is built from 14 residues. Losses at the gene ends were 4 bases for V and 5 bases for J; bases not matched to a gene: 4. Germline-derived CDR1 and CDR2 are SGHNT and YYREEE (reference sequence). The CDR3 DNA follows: TGTGCCAGCAGCCTCGGGGGGGTAACCGGGGAGCTGTTTTTT. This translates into CASSLGGVTGELFF.

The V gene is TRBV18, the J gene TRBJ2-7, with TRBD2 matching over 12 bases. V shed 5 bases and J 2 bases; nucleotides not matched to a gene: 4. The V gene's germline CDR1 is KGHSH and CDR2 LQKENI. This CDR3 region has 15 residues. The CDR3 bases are TGTGCCAGCTCAGAGGCTAGCGGGGGGGCCTACGAGCAGTACTTC. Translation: CASSEASGGAYEQYF.

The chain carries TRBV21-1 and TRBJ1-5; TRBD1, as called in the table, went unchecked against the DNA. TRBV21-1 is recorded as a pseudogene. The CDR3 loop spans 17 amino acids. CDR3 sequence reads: CATNESRGHLGNQPQHF. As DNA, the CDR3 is TGTGCCACTAACGAAAGCAGGGGGCACCTGGGCAATCAGCCCCAGCATTTT.

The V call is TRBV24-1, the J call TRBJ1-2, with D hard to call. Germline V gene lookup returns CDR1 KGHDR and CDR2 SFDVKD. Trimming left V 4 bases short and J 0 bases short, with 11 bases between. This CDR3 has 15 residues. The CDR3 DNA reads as TGTGCCACCAGTGACAGGAGGTTAGCTAACTATGGCTACACCTTC. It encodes CATSDRRLANYGYTF.

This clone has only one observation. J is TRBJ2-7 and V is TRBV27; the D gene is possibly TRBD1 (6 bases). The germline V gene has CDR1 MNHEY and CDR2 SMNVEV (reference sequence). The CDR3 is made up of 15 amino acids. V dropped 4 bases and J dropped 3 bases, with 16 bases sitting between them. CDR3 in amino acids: CASSSLRDNYYEQYF. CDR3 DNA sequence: TGTGCCAGCAGTTCCCTCCGGGACAATTACTACGAGCAGTACTTC.